This T cell receptor (beta chain) comes out of a study of T-cell memory formation after mild COVID-19. General study points: The authors left the SARS-CoV-2 specificity of second-wave clones peaking on day 37 unconfirmed.

TCRdb processed the 5' RACE reads anew with MiXCR; each CDR3 protein has one entry. The top ten hold approximately 40% of the sample, which has under 150,000 distinct CDR3 sequences, 22% seen once. A remark on this clonotype: The antigen remains undetermined.

Input material: PBMCs or a T cell subset sorted from them (not recorded which). The sequence came from a man between 18 and 35 years old who had mild COVID-19 (a few samples of this study predate the infection). Cell type and time point are not known.

The CDR3 sequence: CSAPTSGSFGDTQYF. As DNA, the CDR3 is TGCAGTGCTCCTACTAGCGGGAGTTTTGGAGATACGCAGTATTTT. The rearrangement links TRBV20-1 to TRBJ2-3; 11 positions match TRBD2. The CDR3 sequence is 15 residues long. CDR1 is DFQATT and CDR2 is SNEGSKA in the germline V gene (reference sequence). The V segment lost 5 bases and the J segment 5 bases; nucleotides outside the gene matches: 9.